This TCR beta chain appears in the sequencing data of a study of T cells in Graves' hyperthyroidism and ophthalmopathy. Regions amplified from RNA transcripts were the TCR beta CDR3 regions. First-round RT-PCR targeting the TCR CDR3 was performed with the HTBI primer set. TCRdb re-derived calls from the multiplex PCR reads in MiXCR, one entry per CDR3 protein. Among about 770,000 distinct CDR3 sequences listed, around 20% were seen once. The CDR3 totals 16 residues. In germline, CDR1 is LNHDA, CDR2 SQIVND (reference sequence). J was trimmed by 5 bases and V by 2 bases; bases with no gene match: 8. This rearrangement joins TRBV19 to TRBJ2-2; 7 nucleotides align to TRBD1. Sequencing input: blood. The clonotype was recovered from a woman in her forties or fifties with Graves' hyperthyroidism that later progressed to Graves' ophthalmopathy. The CDR3 DNA sequence: TGTGCCAGTAGTATATGGGACAGCCATCGGACCGGGGAGCTGTTTTTT. It yields the protein CASSIWDSHRTGELFF.